This T cell receptor beta chain was found in a study of identifying expanded T cells in peripheral blood. This CDR3 region has 19 residues. Germline loops: CDR1 SGHAT, CDR2 FQNNGV. Trimming took 6 bases from V and 0 from J, leaving 23 bases between them. The assay was immunoSEQ multiplex PCR, and TCRdb's table has in-frame clones only and misses some. The table lists about 110,000 clones, about 85% of them singletons. The rearrangement uses TRBV11-2 and TRBJ2-2; TRBD2 might be the D (7 bases). The specimen was blood. The receptor was derived from a person between 18 and 70 years old in good health. The CDR3, as DNA: TGTGCCAGCAGATCCCTGAGGGGGAGACTAGCAGCGAACACCGGGGAGCTGTTTTTT. Amino acids: CASRSLRGRLAANTGELFF. The full variable domain, completed using reference TRBV11-2 and TRBJ2-2, is EAGVAQSPRYKIIEKRQSVAFWCNPISGHATLYWYQQILGQGPKLLIQFQNNGVVDDSQLPKDRFSAERLKGVDSTLKIQPAKLEDSAVYLCASRSLRGRLAANTGELFFGEGSRLTVL.